This is a list of T cell receptor beta chains from one sample in a study of blood T cell repertoires in COVID-19. This table comes from immunoSEQ multiplex PCR, and its TCRdb copy is limited to in-frame clones, with some not included. This table holds about 38,000 clones, approximately 80% found once. The sample consisted of peripheral blood. Receptors were obtained from a man in his fifties with active COVID-19. The CDR3 runs from the conserved cysteine through the conserved F or W. The D gene is left open where the match is weak. The size of a clone is reported for some rows only, either as once, few or many, or as a class for expanded clones.

j_call clone_size d_call cdr3_length v_call cdr3_aa cdr3_nt
TRBJ1-2 - TRBD1 14 TRBV18 CASSRDRVRYGYTF TGTGCCAGCTCACGGGACAGGGTTCGGTATGGCTACACCTTC
TRBJ2-5 - TRBD2 15 TRBV6-5 CASSYERGTQETQYF TGTGCCAGCAGTTACGAGCGGGGGACCCAAGAGACCCAGTACTTC
TRBJ1-3 - - 13 TRBV12-3/TRBV12-4 CASSPGARNTIYF TGTGCCAGCAGCCCCGGAGCCCGAAACACCATATATTTT
TRBJ1-3 few - 14 TRBV9 CASSVQGSGNTIYF TGTGCCAGCAGCGTTCAGGGGTCTGGAAACACCATATATTTT
TRBJ2-5 once - 17 TRBV4-3 CASSLLIAGLGGETQYF TGCGCCAGCAGCCTGTTGATTGCCGGACTAGGGGGAGAGACCCAGTACTTC
TRBJ1-1 once TRBD1 15 TRBV19 CASTGVARLNTEAFF TGTGCCAGCACAGGGGTTGCCCGTTTGAACACTGAAGCTTTCTTT
TRBJ1-2 - TRBD1 13 TRBV7-2 CASSPDRAYGYTF TGTGCCAGCAGCCCCGACAGGGCCTATGGCTACACCTTC
TRBJ2-3 - - 16 TRBV28 CASSFRGPGGTDTQYF TGTGCCAGCAGTTTTCGAGGGCCGGGGGGCACAGATACGCAGTATTTT
TRBJ2-7 few TRBD2 14 TRBV15 CATSRGRAGAEQYF TGTGCCACCAGCAGAGGTCGAGCGGGGGCCGAGCAGTACTTC
TRBJ1-2 - TRBD1 13 TRBV6-6 CASRDRVLFGYTF TGTGCCAGCAGGGACAGGGTTCTTTTTGGCTACACCTTC
TRBJ2-7 - TRBD1 14 TRBV13 CASSSQGESYEQYF TGTGCCAGCAGCTCACAGGGGGAGTCCTACGAGCAGTACTTC
TRBJ2-5 - - 13 TRBV10-2 CASSERGKETQYF TGCGCCAGCAGTGAAAGGGGGAAAGAGACCCAGTACTTC
TRBJ1-5 - - 13 TRBV19 CASSMSGDQPQHF TGTGCCAGTAGTATGAGCGGGGACCAGCCCCAGCATTTT
TRBJ2-1 - - 13 TRBV2 CASSETPARRQFF TGTGCCAGCAGTGAAACTCCAGCTAGGCGGCAGTTCTTC
TRBJ1-1 - TRBD1 15 TRBV7-6 CASRPRTGMNTEAFF TGTGCCAGCAGACCTAGGACAGGGATGAACACTGAAGCTTTCTTT
TRBJ2-7 - TRBD1 13 TRBV28 CASRRGQSYEQYF TGTGCCAGCAGGAGGGGACAGAGCTACGAGCAGTACTTC
TRBJ2-7 - - 14 TRBV5-5 CASSLTGNGYEQYF TGTGCCAGCAGCTTGACAGGGAACGGCTACGAGCAGTACTTC
TRBJ2-7 - TRBD2 14 TRBV6-5 CASKAGGGPYEQYF TGTGCCAGCAAGGCGGGAGGGGGCCCCTACGAGCAGTACTTC
TRBJ1-5 - - 14 TRBV10-2 CASRPNRAEQPQHF TGCGCCAGCCGCCCGAACAGGGCGGAACAGCCCCAGCATTTT
TRBJ1-2 - - 14 TRBV13 CASSLGGLPGGYTF TGTGCCAGCAGCTTAGGCGGCTTGCCCGGGGGCTACACCTTC
TRBJ2-6 - - 18 TRBV18 CASSPQQGGYSGANVLTF TGTGCCAGCTCACCACAACAGGGCGGGTACTCTGGGGCCAACGTCCTGACTTTC
TRBJ1-1 - TRBD1 16 TRBV7-9 CASSLVWSSGGNEAFF TGTGCCAGCAGCTTAGTTTGGTCCTCAGGGGGGAATGAAGCTTTCTTT
TRBJ2-3 - TRBD1 16 TRBV10-3 CAISGTGTGRTDTQYF TGTGCCATCAGCGGGACCGGGACAGGGCGCACAGATACGCAGTATTTT
TRBJ1-1 few - 14 TRBV9 CASSHTGFGTEAFF TGTGCCAGCAGTCATACCGGGTTCGGCACTGAAGCTTTCTTT
TRBJ1-1 - - 14 TRBV9 CASSPWGVGTEAFF TGTGCCAGCAGCCCCTGGGGGGTTGGCACTGAAGCTTTCTTT
TRBJ1-2 - - 13 TRBV29-1 CSATGHLNYGYTF TGCAGCGCCACTGGACACCTTAACTATGGCTACACCTTC
TRBJ1-5 - - 13 TRBV10-3 CAISESRGQPQHF TGTGCCATCAGTGAGTCACGGGGGCAGCCCCAGCATTTT
TRBJ1-5 - - 15 TRBV6-1 CASSEAGGVGQPQHF TGTGCCAGCAGTGAAGCCGGAGGGGTCGGACAGCCCCAGCATTTT
TRBJ1-1 once - 14 TRBV18 CASSPNRDYTEAFF TGTGCCAGCTCGCCCAACCGGGACTACACTGAAGCTTTCTTT
TRBJ1-6 - TRBD1 14 TRBV6-6 CASRRGQGPSPLHF TGTGCCAGCAGAAGAGGACAGGGCCCTTCACCCCTCCACTTT
TRBJ2-7 - - 15 TRBV19 CASSIVGGAGYEQYF TGTGCCAGTAGTATCGTGGGGGGGGCCGGGTACGAGCAGTACTTC
TRBJ2-3 - TRBD2 20 TRBV27 CASSSLRRLAGAIAADTQYF TGTGCCAGCAGTTCGCTCCGGCGCCTAGCGGGGGCAATTGCGGCAGATACGCAGTATTTT
TRBJ1-2 - - 13 TRBV3-1/TRBV3-2 CASSHQWLNGYTF TGTGCCAGCAGCCATCAGTGGCTGAATGGCTACACCTTC
TRBJ1-3 few TRBD1 14 TRBV18 CASSPGQGGNTIYF TGTGCCAGCTCACCCGGACAGGGGGGAAACACCATATATTTT
TRBJ2-7 once TRBD1 16 TRBV15 CATSREPGQGFIEQYF TGTGCCACCAGCAGAGAGCCGGGACAGGGATTCATCGAGCAGTACTTC
TRBJ1-1 - TRBD1 14 TRBV5-1 CASSRGQPNTEAFF TGCGCCAGCAGCCGGGGACAGCCCAACACTGAAGCTTTCTTT
TRBJ2-4 - - 14 TRBV5-4 CASSSSQGKNIQYF TGTGCCAGCAGCTCTTCTCAGGGTAAAAACATTCAGTACTTC
TRBJ2-3 - - 16 TRBV7-8 CASSLRGFGSTDTQYF TGTGCCAGCAGCCTCCGAGGGTTTGGGAGCACAGATACGCAGTATTTT
TRBJ1-4 - - 14 TRBV7-6 CASRPGGADEKLFF TGTGCCAGCAGACCGGGGGGCGCGGACGAAAAACTGTTTTTT
TRBJ2-7 - - 14 TRBV2 CATGGQGFSYEQYF TGTGCCACTGGGGGCCAGGGGTTTTCCTACGAGCAGTACTTC
TRBJ2-1 - TRBD2 17 TRBV5-1 CASSLRPSGGHYNEQFF TGCGCCAGCAGCTTACGACCTAGCGGGGGGCATTACAATGAGCAGTTCTTC
TRBJ2-7 - TRBD1 15 TRBV6-6 CASSRSTGGAYEQYF TGTGCCAGCAGTCGATCGACAGGGGGCGCCTACGAGCAGTACTTC
TRBJ2-1 - - 16 TRBV5-4 CASSSYGGISYNEQFF TGTGCCAGCAGCTCGTATGGGGGGATATCCTACAATGAGCAGTTCTTC
TRBJ1-5 - TRBD1 15 TRBV6-2/TRBV6-3 CASSSQGIGNQPQHF TGTGCCAGCAGTTCACAGGGGATCGGCAATCAGCCCCAGCATTTT
TRBJ1-1 - TRBD1 15 TRBV18 CASSQGQGMNTEAFF TGTGCCAGCTCCCAAGGACAGGGGATGAACACTGAAGCTTTCTTT
TRBJ2-3 - - 13 TRBV27 CASSRTSTDTQYF TGTGCCAGCAGTCGCACAAGCACAGATACGCAGTATTTT
TRBJ1-3 - - 15 TRBV15 CATSRDRVSGNTIYF TGTGCCACCAGCAGAGACCGGGTCTCAGGAAACACCATATATTTT
TRBJ1-5 - - 15 TRBV9 CASSPQGDVNQPQHF TGTGCCAGCAGCCCGCAAGGGGATGTGAATCAGCCCCAGCATTTT
TRBJ1-5 - - 14 TRBV19 CASGGPGTNQPQHF TGTGCCAGTGGGGGCCCCGGAACCAATCAGCCCCAGCATTTT
TRBJ2-3 - - 12 TRBV12-3/TRBV12-4 CASSLNQAGQYF TGTGCCAGCAGTTTAAACCAAGCGGGGCAGTATTTT
TRBJ2-1 - TRBD2 14 TRBV29-1 CSVERGRSYNEQFF TGCAGCGTAGAGCGGGGACGGTCCTACAATGAGCAGTTCTTC
TRBJ2-5 - TRBD2 14 TRBV5-4 CASSFPGRDETQYF TGTGCCAGCAGCTTTCCCGGGAGGGATGAGACCCAGTACTTC
TRBJ1-4 once - 14 TRBV18 CASSPLGVNEKLFF TGTGCCAGCTCACCACTCGGAGTTAATGAAAAACTGTTTTTT
TRBJ1-6 - - 15 TRBV2 CASSERGTGNSPLHF TGTGCCAGCAGTGAACGGGGGACGGGAAATTCACCCCTCCACTTT